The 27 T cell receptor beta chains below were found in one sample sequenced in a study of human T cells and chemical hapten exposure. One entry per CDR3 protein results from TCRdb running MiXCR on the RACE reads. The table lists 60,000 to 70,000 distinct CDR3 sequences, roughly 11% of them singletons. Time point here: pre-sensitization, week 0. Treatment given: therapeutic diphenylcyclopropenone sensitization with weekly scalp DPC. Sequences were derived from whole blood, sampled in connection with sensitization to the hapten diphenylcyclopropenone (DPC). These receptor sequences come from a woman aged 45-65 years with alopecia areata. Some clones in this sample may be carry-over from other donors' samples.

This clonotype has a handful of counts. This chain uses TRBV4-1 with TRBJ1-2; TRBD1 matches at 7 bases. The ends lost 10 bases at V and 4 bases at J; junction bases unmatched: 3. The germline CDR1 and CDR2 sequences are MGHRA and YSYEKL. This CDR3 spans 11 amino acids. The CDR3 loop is CATRQGYGYTF. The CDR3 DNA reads TGCGCCACGCGACAGGGCTATGGCTACACCTTC.

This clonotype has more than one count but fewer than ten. The CDR3 nucleotides are TGTGCCAGCAGTGCACAGATCGAAGCTTTCTTT. Translation: CASSAQIEAFF. The chain couples TRBV28 to TRBJ1-1; D unclear. V lost 5 bases and J 8 bases, leaving 9 bases between the germline ends. The CDR3 runs to 11 residues. The V gene's germline CDR1 is MDHEN and CDR2 SYDVKM.

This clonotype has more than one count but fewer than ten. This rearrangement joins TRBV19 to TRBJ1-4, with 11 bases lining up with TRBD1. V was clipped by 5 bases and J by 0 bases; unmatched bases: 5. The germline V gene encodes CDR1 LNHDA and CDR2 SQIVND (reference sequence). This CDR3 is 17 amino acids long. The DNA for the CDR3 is TGTGCCAGTAGTCCCCGGGACAGGGGGACAACTAATGAAAAACTGTTTTTT. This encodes CASSPRDRGTTNEKLFF.

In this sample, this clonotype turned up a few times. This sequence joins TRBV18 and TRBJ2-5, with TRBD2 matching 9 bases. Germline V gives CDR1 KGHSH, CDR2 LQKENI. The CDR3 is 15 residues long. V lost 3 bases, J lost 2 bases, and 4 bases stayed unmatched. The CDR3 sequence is CASSPLAGDQETQYF. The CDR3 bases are TGTGCCAGCTCACCCTTAGCGGGGGATCAAGAGACCCAGTACTTC. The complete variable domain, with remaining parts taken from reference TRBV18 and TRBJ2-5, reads NAGVMQNPRHLVRRRGQEARLRCSPMKGHSHVYWYRQLPEEGLKFMVYLQKENIIDESGMPKERFSAEFPKEGPSILRIQQVVRGDSAAYFCASSPLAGDQETQYFGPGTRLLVL.

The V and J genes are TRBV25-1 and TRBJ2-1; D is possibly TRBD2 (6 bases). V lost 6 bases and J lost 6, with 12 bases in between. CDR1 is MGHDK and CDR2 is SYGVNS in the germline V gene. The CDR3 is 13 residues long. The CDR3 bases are TGTGCCAGCAGGCGTAGCGGCGGCAATGAGCAGTTCTTC. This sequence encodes CASRRSGGNEQFF.

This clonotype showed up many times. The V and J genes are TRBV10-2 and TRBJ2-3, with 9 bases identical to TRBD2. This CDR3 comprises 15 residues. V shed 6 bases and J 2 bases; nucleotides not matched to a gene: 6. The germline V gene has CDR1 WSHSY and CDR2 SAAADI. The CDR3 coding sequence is TGCGCCAGCAGGTCTAGCGGGGCCCCCACAGATACGCAGTATTTT. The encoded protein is CASRSSGAPTDTQYF.

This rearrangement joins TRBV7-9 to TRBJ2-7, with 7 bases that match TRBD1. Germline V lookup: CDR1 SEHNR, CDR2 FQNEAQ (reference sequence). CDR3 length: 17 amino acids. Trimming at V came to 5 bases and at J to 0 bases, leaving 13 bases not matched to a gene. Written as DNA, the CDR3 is TGTGCCAGCAGCCTCCTCGAGGGGGCGACGACCTCCTACGAGCAGTACTTC. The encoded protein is CASSLLEGATTSYEQYF. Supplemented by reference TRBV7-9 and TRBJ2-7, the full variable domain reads DTGVSQNPRHKITKRGQNVTFRCDPISEHNRLYWYRQTLGQGPEFLTYFQNEAQLEKSRLLSDRFSAERPKGSFSTLEIQRTEQGDSAMYLCASSLLEGATTSYEQYFGPGTRLTVT.

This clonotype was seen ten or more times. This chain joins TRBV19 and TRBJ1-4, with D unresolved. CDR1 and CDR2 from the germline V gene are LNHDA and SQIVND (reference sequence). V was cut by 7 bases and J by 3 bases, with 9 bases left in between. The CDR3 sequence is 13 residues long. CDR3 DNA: TGTGCCAGTAATCAGGATCCTAATGAAAAACTGTTTTTT. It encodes CASNQDPNEKLFF.

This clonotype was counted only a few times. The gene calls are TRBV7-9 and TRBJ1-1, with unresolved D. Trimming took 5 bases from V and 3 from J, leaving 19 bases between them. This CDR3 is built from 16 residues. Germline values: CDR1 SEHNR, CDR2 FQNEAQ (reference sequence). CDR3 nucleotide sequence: TGTGCCAGCAGCCAAATAGGATTTGTTAGGGACACTGAAGCTTTCTTT. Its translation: CASSQIGFVRDTEAFF.

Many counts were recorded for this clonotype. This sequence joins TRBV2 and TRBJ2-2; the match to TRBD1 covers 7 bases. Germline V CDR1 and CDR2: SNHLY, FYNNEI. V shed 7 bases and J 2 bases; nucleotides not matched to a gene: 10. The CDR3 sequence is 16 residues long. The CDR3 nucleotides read TGTGCCAGCAACACCGCCGGGACAGTAAACACCGGGGAGCTGTTTTTT. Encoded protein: CASNTAGTVNTGELFF.

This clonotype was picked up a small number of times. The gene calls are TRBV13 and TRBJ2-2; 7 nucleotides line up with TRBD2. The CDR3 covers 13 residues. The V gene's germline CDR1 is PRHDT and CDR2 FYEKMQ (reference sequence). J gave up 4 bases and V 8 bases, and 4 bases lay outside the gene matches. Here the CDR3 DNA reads TGTGCCAGCTCTACGGGAGGCACCGGGGAGCTGTTTTTT. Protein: CASSTGGTGELFF.

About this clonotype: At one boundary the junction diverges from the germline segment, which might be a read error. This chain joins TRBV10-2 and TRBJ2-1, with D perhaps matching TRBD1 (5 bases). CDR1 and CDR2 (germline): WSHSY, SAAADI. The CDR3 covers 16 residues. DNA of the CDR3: TGCGCCAGCAGCATAGACAGAGAGAGGACCTACAATGAGCAGCTCTTC. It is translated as CASSIDRERTYNEQLF.

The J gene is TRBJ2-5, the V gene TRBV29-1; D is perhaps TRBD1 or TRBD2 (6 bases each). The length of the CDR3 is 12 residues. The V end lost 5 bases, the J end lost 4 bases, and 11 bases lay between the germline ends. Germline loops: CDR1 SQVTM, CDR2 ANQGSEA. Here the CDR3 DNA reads TGCAGCGTTTGCCGGGGGCGAGAGACCCAGTACTTC. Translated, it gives CSVCRGRETQYF.

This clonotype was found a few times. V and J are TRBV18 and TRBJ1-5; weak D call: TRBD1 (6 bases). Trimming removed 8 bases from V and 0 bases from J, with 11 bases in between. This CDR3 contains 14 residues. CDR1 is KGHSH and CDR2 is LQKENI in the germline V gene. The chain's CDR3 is CASAGQYSNQPQHF. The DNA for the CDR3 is TGTGCCAGCGCCGGACAGTATAGCAATCAGCCCCAGCATTTT.

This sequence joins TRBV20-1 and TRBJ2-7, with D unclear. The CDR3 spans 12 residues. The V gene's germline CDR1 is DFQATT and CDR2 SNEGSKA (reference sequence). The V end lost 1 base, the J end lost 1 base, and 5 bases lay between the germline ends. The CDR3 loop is CSARVDSYEQYF. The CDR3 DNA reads TGCAGTGCTAGAGTGGATTCCTACGAGCAGTACTTC.

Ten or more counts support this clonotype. CDR3 coding DNA: TGTGCCAGCAGTTTGTGGGGCTCAGGGGGCTTGGATGGAAAACTGTTTTTT. Translating gives CASSLWGSGGLDGKLFF. The chain recombines TRBV12-3 or TRBV12-4 with TRBJ1-4; 8 bases match TRBD1. V lost 3 bases, J lost 10 bases, and 16 bases stayed unmatched. The length of the CDR3 is 17 residues.

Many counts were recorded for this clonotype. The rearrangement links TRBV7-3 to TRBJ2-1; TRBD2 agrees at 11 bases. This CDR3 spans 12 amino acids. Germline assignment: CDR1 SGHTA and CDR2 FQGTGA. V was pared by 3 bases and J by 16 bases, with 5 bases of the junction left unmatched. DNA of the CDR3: TGTGCCAGCAGCTTTAGCGGGGGGGCAGCATTCTTC. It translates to CASSFSGGAAFF.

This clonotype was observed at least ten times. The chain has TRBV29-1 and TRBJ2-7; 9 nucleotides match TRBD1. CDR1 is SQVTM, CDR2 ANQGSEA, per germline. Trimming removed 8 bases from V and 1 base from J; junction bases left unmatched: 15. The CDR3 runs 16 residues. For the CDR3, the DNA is TGCAGCCCACCACAGGGGGACAGGGAAGTTTCCTACGAGCAGTACTTC. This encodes CSPPQGDREVSYEQYF.

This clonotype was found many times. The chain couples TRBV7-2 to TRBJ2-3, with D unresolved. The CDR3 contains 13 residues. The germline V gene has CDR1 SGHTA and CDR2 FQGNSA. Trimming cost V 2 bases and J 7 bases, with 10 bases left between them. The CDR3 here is CASSLSDDNTQYF. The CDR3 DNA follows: TGTGCCAGCAGCTTATCCGATGATAATACGCAGTATTTT. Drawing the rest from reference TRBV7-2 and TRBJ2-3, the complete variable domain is GAGVSQSPSNKVTEKGKDVELRCDPISGHTALYWYRQSLGQGLEFLIYFQGNSAPDKSGLPSDRFSAERTGGSVSTLTIQRTQQEDSAVYLCASSLSDDNTQYFGPGTRLTVL.

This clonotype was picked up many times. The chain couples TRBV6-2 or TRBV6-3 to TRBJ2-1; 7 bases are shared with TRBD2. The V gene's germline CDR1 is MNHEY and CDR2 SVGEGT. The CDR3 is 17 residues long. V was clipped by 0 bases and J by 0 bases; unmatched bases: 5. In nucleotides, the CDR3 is TGTGCCAGCAGTTACTCAGTCGGGAGGCCCTCCTACAATGAGCAGTTCTTC. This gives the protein CASSYSVGRPSYNEQFF.

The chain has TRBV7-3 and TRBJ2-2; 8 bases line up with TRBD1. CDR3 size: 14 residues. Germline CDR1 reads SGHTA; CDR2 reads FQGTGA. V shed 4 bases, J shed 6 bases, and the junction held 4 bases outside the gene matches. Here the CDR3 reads CASSWTGKPGELFF. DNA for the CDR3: TGTGCCAGCAGCTGGACAGGGAAGCCCGGGGAGCTGTTTTTT. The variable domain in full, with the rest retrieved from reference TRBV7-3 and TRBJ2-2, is GAGVSQTPSNKVTEKGKYVELRCDPISGHTALYWYRQSLGQGPEFLIYFQGTGAADDSGLPNDRFFAVRPEGSVSTLKIQRTERGDSAVYLCASSWTGKPGELFFGEGSRLTVL.

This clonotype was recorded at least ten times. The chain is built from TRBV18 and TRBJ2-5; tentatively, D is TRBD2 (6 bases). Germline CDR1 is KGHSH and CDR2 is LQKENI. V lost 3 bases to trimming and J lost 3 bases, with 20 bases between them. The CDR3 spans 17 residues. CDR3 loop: CASSPFGLLGEKETQYF. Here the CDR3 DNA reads TGTGCCAGCTCACCCTTCGGACTACTTGGAGAGAAAGAGACCCAGTACTTC.

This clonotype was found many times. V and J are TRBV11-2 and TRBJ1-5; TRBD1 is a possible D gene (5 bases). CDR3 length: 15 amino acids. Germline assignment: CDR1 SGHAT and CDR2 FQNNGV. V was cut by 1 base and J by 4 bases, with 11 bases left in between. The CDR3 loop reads CASSLGQGGNQPQHF. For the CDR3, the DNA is TGTGCCAGCAGCTTAGGGCAGGGAGGGAATCAGCCCCAGCATTTT.

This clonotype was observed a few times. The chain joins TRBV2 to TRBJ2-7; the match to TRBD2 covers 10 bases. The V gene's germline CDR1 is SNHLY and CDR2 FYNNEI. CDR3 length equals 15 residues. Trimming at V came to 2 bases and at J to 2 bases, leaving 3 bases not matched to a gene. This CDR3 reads CASSEITSGTYEQYF. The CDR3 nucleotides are TGTGCCAGCAGTGAAATTACTAGCGGGACCTACGAGCAGTACTTC.

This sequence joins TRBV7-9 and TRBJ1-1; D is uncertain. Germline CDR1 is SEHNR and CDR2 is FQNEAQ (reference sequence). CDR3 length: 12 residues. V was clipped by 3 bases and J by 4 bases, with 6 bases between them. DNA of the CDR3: TGTGCCAGCAGCTTTAGGAGCACTGAAGCTTTCTTT. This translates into CASSFRSTEAFF.

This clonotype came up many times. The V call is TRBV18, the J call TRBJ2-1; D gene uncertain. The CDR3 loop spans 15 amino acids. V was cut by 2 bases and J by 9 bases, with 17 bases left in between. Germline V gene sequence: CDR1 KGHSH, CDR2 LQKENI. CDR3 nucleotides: TGTGCCAGCTCACCAACACAAACCCGAAGAGGTGAGCAGTTCTTC. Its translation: CASSPTQTRRGEQFF.

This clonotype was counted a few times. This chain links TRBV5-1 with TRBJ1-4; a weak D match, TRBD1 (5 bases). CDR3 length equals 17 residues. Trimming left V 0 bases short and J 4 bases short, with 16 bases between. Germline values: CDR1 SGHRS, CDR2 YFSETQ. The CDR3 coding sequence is TGCGCCAGCAGCTTGGCGGGACTGAGTACCGTTAATGAAAAACTGTTTTTT. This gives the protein CASSLAGLSTVNEKLFF. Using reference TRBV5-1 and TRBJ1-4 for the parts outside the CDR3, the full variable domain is KAGVTQTPRYLIKTRGQQVTLSCSPISGHRSVSWYQQTPGQGLQFLFEYFSETQRNKGNFPGRFSGRQFSNSRSEMNVSTLELGDSALYLCASSLAGLSTVNEKLFFGSGTQLSVL.